Each of the 5 T cell receptor beta chains below was sequenced from the same sample in a study of blood T cell repertoires in COVID-19. Some clones are missing from TCRdb's copy, which holds only in-frame ones; the method was immunoSEQ multiplex PCR. The profile covers 120,000 or so clones, with approximately 85% appearing a single time and about a sixth taken by the ten largest. Sequences were obtained from peripheral blood. Source of these receptors: a man younger than 45 with COVID-19, enrolled during active disease.

The V and J genes are TRBV27 and TRBJ2-7; 14 nucleotides align to TRBD2. The length of the CDR3 is 17 residues. From germline, CDR1 is MNHEY and CDR2 SMNVEV (reference sequence). V trimming: 5 bases; J trimming: 4 bases; junction bases outside the gene matches: 10. CDR3 region: CASSPHPGLAGEYEQYF. The CDR3 coding sequence is TGTGCCAGCAGTCCCCACCCGGGACTAGCGGGAGAATACGAGCAGTACTTC.

This clone was picked up one time. The rearrangement uses TRBV11-2 and TRBJ2-7, with D unresolved. Germline lookup yields CDR1 SGHAT and CDR2 FQNNGV. V was shortened by 5 bases and J by 0 bases, with 23 bases between the two germline ends. The CDR3 sequence is 18 residues long. DNA of the CDR3: TGTGCCAGCAGCCTCCTTGACGAGTGGGCCCCAAGCTCCTACGAGCAGTACTTC. It encodes CASSLLDEWAPSSYEQYF.

The V gene is TRBV3-1 (or the pseudogene TRBV3-2), the J gene TRBJ1-1, with TRBD1 matching 9 bases. There are 17 residues in the CDR3. From germline, CDR1 is LGHDT and CDR2 YNNKEL (reference sequence). With V trimmed by 5 bases and J by 3 bases, 13 bases remained unmatched. The chain's CDR3 is CASSSRSQGARDTEAFF. The DNA for the CDR3 is TGTGCCAGCAGCTCTCGCTCACAGGGGGCGAGGGACACTGAAGCTTTCTTT.

The chain recombines TRBV7-3 with TRBJ2-1, with D unclear. Germline CDR1 SGHTA, CDR2 FQGTGA. This CDR3 is 15 amino acids long. V was shortened by 2 bases and J by 4 bases, with 12 bases between the two germline ends. The DNA for the CDR3 is TGTGCCAGCAGCTTAGAGGTTAGAGGATACAATGAGCAGTTCTTC. It yields the protein CASSLEVRGYNEQFF.

A remark on this clone: The same CDR3 also results from other DNA sequences found in this sample. This chain links TRBV6-2 or TRBV6-3 with TRBJ1-2, with D tentatively TRBD1 (6 bases). V was cut by 2 bases and J by 5 bases, with 9 bases left in between. In germline, CDR1 is MNHEY, CDR2 SVGEGT. The CDR3 length is 13 residues. The CDR3 loop reads CASSYGGLYGYTF. For the CDR3, the DNA is TGTGCCAGCAGTTACGGGGGCCTATATGGCTACACCTTC.